This T cell receptor beta chain was documented in a study of T cells in localized non-small cell lung cancer. Overall study findings and caveats: Adjacent lung exhibited a median of about 56 among the 100 most abundant tumor clones.

V was shortened by 4 bases and J by 5 bases, with 15 bases between the two germline ends. CDR3 size: 14 residues. Germline-derived CDR1 and CDR2 are SGHAT and FQNNGV. The table came from immunoSEQ multiplex PCR; TCRdb's copy has only in-frame clones and leaves some out. The sample contains roughly 70,000 clones, 86% of which appear only once. A word on this clone: What it binds is not known.

This chain uses TRBV11-2 with TRBJ2-7; TRBD1 is a possible D gene (6 bases). The input for sequencing was peripheral blood, taken before any cancer treatment. The clonotype was recovered from a male donor aged 60 or older with stage III squamous cell lung carcinoma. DNA of the CDR3: TGTGCCAGCAGCTCCTGGCAGGGGATGAACGAGCAGTACTTC. Translated: CASSSWQGMNEQYF. Based on the CDR3 plus reference TRBV11-2 and TRBJ2-7, the full variable domain is EAGVAQSPRYKIIEKRQSVAFWCNPISGHATLYWYQQILGQGPKLLIQFQNNGVVDDSQLPKDRFSAERLKGVDSTLKIQPAKLEDSAVYLCASSSWQGMNEQYFGPGTRLTVT.